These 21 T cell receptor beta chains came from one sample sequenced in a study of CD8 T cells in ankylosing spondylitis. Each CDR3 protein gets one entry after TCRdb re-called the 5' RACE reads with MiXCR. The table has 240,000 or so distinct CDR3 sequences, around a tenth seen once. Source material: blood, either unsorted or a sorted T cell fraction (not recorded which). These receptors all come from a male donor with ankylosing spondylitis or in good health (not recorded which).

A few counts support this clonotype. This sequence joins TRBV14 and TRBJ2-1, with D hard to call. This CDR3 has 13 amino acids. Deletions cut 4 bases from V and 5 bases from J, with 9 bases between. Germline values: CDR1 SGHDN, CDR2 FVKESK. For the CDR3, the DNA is TGTGCCAGCAGCCCCTGGCAGAACAATGAGCAGTTCTTC. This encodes CASSPWQNNEQFF.

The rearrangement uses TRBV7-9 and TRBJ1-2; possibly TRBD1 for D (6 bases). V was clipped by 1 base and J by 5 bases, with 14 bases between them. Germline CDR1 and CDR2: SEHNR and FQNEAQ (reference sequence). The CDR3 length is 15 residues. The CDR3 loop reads CASSLESGEFYGYTF. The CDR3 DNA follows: TGTGCCAGCAGCTTAGAATCAGGGGAGTTTTATGGCTACACCTTC.

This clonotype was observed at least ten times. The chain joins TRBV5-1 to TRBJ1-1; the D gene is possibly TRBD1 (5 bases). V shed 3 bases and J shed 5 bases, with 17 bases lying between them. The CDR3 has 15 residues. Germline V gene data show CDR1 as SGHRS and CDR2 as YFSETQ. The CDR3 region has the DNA TGCGCCAGCAGCTGGGCCTCTGTGAGGGGTACTGAAGCTTTCTTT. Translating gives CASSWASVRGTEAFF.

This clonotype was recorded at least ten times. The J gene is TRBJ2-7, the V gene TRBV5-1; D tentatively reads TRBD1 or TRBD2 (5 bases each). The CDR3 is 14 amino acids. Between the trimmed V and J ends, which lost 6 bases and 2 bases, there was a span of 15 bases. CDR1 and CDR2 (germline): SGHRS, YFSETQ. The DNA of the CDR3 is TGCGCCAGCACCCGGGGCCAGGGCGCCTACGAGCAGTACTTC. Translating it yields CASTRGQGAYEQYF.

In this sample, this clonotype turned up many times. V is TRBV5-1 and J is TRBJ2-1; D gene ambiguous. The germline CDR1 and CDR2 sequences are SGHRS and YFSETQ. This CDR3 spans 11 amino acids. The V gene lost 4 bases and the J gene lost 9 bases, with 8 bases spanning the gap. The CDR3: CASSLTGEQFF. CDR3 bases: TGCGCCAGCAGCCTAACGGGTGAGCAGTTCTTC.

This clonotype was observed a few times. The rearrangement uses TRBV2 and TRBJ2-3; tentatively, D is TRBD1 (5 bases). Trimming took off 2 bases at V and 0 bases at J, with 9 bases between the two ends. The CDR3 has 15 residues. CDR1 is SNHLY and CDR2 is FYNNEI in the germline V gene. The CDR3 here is CASSERGISTDTQYF. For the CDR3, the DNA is TGTGCCAGCAGTGAAAGGGGCATAAGCACAGATACGCAGTATTTT.

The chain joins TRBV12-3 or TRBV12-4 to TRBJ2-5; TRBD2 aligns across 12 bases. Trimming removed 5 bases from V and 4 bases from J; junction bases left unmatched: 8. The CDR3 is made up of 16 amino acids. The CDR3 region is CASSPRSGLAGETQYF. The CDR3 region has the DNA TGTGCCAGCAGTCCCCGCTCGGGACTAGCGGGAGAGACCCAGTACTTC.

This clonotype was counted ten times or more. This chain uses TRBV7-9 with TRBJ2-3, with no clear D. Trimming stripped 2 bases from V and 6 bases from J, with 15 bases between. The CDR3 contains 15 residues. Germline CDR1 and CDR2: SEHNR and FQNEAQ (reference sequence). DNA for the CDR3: TGTGCCAGCAGCTTAAGGATCGGGCCGCGGGATACGCAGTATTTT. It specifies CASSLRIGPRDTQYF.

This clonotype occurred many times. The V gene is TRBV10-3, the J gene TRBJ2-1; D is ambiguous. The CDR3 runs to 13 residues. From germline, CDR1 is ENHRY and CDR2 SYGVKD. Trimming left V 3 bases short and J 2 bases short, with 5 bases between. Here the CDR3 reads CAISEQTYNEQFF. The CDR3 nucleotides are TGTGCCATCAGTGAACAGACCTACAATGAGCAGTTCTTC.

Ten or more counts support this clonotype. The CDR3 DNA reads TGCGCCAGCAGCGAGAAGGGACTAGCGTACACCGGGGAGCTGTTTTTT. Translation: CASSEKGLAYTGELFF. The chain joins TRBV5-1 to TRBJ2-2, with 10 bases lining up with TRBD2. The CDR3 is made up of 16 amino acids. The V gene end was trimmed by 4 bases and the J gene end by 3 bases; junction bases not matched to a gene: 6. CDR1 and CDR2 (germline): SGHRS, YFSETQ.

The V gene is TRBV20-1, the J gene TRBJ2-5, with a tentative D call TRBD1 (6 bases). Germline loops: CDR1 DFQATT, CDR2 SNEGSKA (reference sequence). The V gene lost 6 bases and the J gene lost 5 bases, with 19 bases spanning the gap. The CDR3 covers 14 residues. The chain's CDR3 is CSAILLGAQETQYF. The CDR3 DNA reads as TGCAGTGCAATTCTTCTGGGGGCCCAGGAGACCCAGTACTTC.

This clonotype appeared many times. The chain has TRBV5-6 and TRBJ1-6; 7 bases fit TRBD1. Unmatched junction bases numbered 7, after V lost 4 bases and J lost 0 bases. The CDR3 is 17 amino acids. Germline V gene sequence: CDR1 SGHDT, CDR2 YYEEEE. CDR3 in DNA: TGTGCCAGCAGCCATACCGGGACAGCCTCCTATAATTCACCCCTCCACTTT. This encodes CASSHTGTASYNSPLHF.

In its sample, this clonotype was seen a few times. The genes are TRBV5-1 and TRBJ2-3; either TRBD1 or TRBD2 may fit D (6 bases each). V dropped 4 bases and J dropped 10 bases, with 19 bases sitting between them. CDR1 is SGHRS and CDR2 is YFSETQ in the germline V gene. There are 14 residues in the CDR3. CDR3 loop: CASSAEGGWGAQYF. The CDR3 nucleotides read TGCGCCAGCAGCGCGGAAGGGGGATGGGGGGCGCAGTATTTT.

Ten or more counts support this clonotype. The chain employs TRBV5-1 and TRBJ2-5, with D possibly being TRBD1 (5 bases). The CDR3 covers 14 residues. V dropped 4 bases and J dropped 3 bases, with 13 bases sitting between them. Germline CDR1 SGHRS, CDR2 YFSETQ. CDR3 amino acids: CASSPRVAEETQYF. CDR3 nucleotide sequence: TGCGCCAGCAGCCCCAGGGTCGCGGAAGAGACCCAGTACTTC.

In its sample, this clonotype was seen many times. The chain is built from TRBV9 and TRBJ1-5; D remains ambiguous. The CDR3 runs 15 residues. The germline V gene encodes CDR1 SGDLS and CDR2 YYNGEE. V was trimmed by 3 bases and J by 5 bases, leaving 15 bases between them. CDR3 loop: CASSERPGGDQPQHF. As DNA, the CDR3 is TGTGCCAGCAGCGAACGACCGGGTGGTGATCAGCCCCAGCATTTT.

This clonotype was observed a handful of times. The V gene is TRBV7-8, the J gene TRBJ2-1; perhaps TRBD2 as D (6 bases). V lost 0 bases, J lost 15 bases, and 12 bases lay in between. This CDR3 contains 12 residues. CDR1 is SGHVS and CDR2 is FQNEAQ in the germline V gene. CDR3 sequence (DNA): TGTGCCAGCAGCTTAGCGGGACTCGCGTTGTTCTTC. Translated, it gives CASSLAGLALFF.

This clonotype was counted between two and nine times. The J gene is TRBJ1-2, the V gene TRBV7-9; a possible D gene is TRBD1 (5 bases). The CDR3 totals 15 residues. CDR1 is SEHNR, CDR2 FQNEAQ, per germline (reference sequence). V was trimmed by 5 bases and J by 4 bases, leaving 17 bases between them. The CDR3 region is CASSPPGLRPYGYTF. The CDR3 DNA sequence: TGTGCCAGCAGCCCTCCGGGACTCAGACCCTATGGCTACACCTTC.

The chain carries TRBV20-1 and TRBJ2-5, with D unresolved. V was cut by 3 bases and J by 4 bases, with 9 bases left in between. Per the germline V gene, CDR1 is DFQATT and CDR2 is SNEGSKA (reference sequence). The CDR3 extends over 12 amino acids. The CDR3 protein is CSASGPSETQYF. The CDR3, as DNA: TGCAGTGCTAGTGGCCCCTCAGAGACCCAGTACTTC.

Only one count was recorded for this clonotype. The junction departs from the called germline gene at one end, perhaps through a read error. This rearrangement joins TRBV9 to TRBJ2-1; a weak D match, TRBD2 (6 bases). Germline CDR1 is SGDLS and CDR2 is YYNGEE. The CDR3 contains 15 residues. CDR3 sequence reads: CASSVGLVGYTEQFF. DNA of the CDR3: TGTGCCAGCAGCGTAGGACTAGTTGGCTACACTGAGCAGTTCTTC.

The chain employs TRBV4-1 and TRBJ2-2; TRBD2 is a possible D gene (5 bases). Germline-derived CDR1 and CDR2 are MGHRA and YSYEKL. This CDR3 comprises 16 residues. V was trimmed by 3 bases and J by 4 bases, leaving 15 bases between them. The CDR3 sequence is CASSQAGASPTGELFF. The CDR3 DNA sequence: TGCGCCAGCAGCCAGGCTGGTGCTAGCCCCACCGGGGAGCTGTTTTTT.

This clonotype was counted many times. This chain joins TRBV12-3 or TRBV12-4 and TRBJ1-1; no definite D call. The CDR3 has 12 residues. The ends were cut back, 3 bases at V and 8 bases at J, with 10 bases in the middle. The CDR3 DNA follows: TGTGCCAGCAGTTTGTTCCGGCCAGAAGCTTTCTTT. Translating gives CASSLFRPEAFF.